The 10 T cell receptor beta chains listed next were all sequenced from one sample in a study of blood T cell repertoires in COVID-19 (TCRdb year 2020). The library came from the immunoSEQ multiplex PCR assay. In its TCRdb copy, this immuneACCESS table keeps in-frame sequences only and misses some clones. Where compared with another copy, unresolved V genes explain less than half of these, and the others have no known cause. The sample table records 250,000 to 300,000 clones; approximately 86% of these occur just once. About an eighth of the sample goes to the ten largest clones. Sequencing was carried out using peripheral blood. Receptors originate from a woman aged 70-85 years with COVID-19, enrolled during active disease.

The gene calls are TRBV5-1 and TRBJ2-5; 10 nucleotides align to TRBD1. This CDR3 has 15 amino acids. V dropped 0 bases and J dropped 4; count of bases not matched to a gene: 3. In germline, CDR1 is SGHRS, CDR2 YFSETQ. The CDR3 DNA sequence: TGCGCCAGCAGCTTGGCGGGACAGGGGACAGAGACCCAGTACTTC. It encodes CASSLAGQGTETQYF.

The V call is TRBV19, the J call TRBJ2-6; D may be TRBD2 (5 bases). Germline CDR1 reads LNHDA; CDR2 reads SQIVND (reference sequence). V lost 5 bases and J 4 bases, leaving 15 bases between the germline ends. The CDR3 runs to 16 residues. CDR3 sequence (DNA): TGTGCCAGTAGTCCGAGGGCAGGAACAGGGGCCAACGTCCTGACTTTC. Its translation: CASSPRAGTGANVLTF.

This rearrangement joins TRBV4-3 to TRBJ2-1; tentatively, D is TRBD2 (5 bases). The CDR3 is 15 amino acids. V was trimmed by 0 bases and J by 8 bases, leaving 14 bases between them. CDR1 and CDR2 from the germline V gene are LGHNA and YSLEER. In nucleotides, the CDR3 is TGCGCCAGCAGCCAAGAACTAGAAACCCGCCATGAGCAGTTCTTC. Residues: CASSQELETRHEQFF.

The gene calls are TRBV9 and TRBJ1-2, with 9 bases that match TRBD1. The CDR3 sequence is 14 residues long. Germline assignment: CDR1 SGDLS and CDR2 YYNGEE. The J segment lost 1 base and the V segment lost 5 bases, leaving 3 bases of the junction unmatched. This CDR3 reads CASRRDRVNYGYTF. CDR3 in DNA: TGTGCCAGCAGACGGGACAGGGTTAACTATGGCTACACCTTC.

The chain employs TRBV11-2 and TRBJ1-1; D is undetermined. The germline V gene has CDR1 SGHAT and CDR2 FQNNGV. The germline V and J ends were trimmed by 7 bases and 1 base, with 10 bases remaining between them. The CDR3 length is 13 residues. DNA of the CDR3: TGTGCCAGCATCTTGCGTGGGAACACTGAAGCTTTCTTT. This sequence encodes CASILRGNTEAFF. The full variable domain, its missing parts supplied by reference TRBV11-2 and TRBJ1-1, is EAGVAQSPRYKIIEKRQSVAFWCNPISGHATLYWYQQILGQGPKLLIQFQNNGVVDDSQLPKDRFSAERLKGVDSTLKIQPAKLEDSAVYLCASILRGNTEAFFGQGTRLTVV.

The V call is TRBV2, the J call TRBJ1-1, with 8 bases lining up with TRBD1. Germline lookup yields CDR1 SNHLY and CDR2 FYNNEI. With V trimmed by 10 bases and J by 0 bases, 7 bases remained unmatched. CDR3 length equals 14 residues. The CDR3 spells CATYRGGVNTEAFF. The DNA for the CDR3 is TGTGCCACATACAGGGGGGGCGTGAACACTGAAGCTTTCTTT. The complete variable domain, with remaining parts taken from reference TRBV2 and TRBJ1-1, reads EPEVTQTPSHQVTQMGQEVILRCVPISNHLYFYWYRQILGQKVEFLVSFYNNEISEKSEIFDDQFSVERPDGSNFTLKIRSTKLEDSAMYFCATYRGGVNTEAFFGQGTRLTVV.

CDR3 sequence reads: CASSPTSGGAWGTDTQYF. CDR3 in DNA: TGTGCCAGCAGCCCAACTAGCGGGGGGGCCTGGGGCACAGATACGCAGTATTTT. The chain employs TRBV5-6 and TRBJ2-3, with 13 bases matching TRBD2. Germline lookup yields CDR1 SGHDT and CDR2 YYEEEE. This CDR3 comprises 18 residues. Germline trimming cut 4 bases from V and 1 base from J; bases unmatched to any gene: 9.

The DNA for the CDR3 is TGTGCCAGCTCACCGTACAGGGAAATTACTGAAAAACTGTTTTTT. It yields the protein CASSPYREITEKLFF. The chain couples TRBV18 to TRBJ1-4; TRBD1 is a possible D gene (6 bases). CDR3 length: 15 residues. The germline V gene encodes CDR1 KGHSH and CDR2 LQKENI. V gave up 3 bases and J gave up 7 bases, with 15 bases separating them.

The chain recombines TRBV6-6 with TRBJ2-3; 7 bases agree with TRBD2. The CDR3 loop spans 12 amino acids. V lost 8 bases and J lost 6; bases outside the gene matches: 5. Germline V lookup: CDR1 MNHNY, CDR2 SVGAGI (reference sequence). The CDR3 DNA follows: TGTGCCAGCGGGCGGGGGAGGGATACGCAGTATTTT. Amino acid sequence: CASGRGRDTQYF.

This chain uses TRBV3-1 (or the pseudogene TRBV3-2) with TRBJ1-2, with D unresolved. The CDR3 runs to 14 residues. The germline V and J ends were trimmed by 0 bases and 1 base, with 6 bases remaining between them. Germline assignment: CDR1 LGHDT and CDR2 YNNKEL (reference sequence). CDR3 nucleotides: TGTGCCAGCAGCCAAGATGCGTTTAACTATGGCTACACCTTC. This encodes CASSQDAFNYGYTF.